The sequence of this T cell receptor (beta chain) was determined in a study of long-term antiretroviral therapy in people with HIV. Study results and caveats: Blood sampling spanned 2004 to 2017, possibly under older ART regimens. Absence of data on ART adherence, viral resistance or therapy changes was noted. Relative to control repertoires, HIV repertoires exhibited narrower CDR3 length ranges.

It was version v3.0 of the immunoSEQ assay that was run at survey level. Produced via immunoSEQ multiplex PCR; TCRdb's table is partial and in-frame only. This sample has 26,000 or so clones, with roughly 73% found just once. For this clone: Its antigen is currently unknown.

Germline CDR1 reads SGHNT; CDR2 reads YYREEE (reference sequence). V lost 2 bases, J lost 2 bases, and 1 base lay in between. The CDR3 contains 12 residues. V and J are TRBV5-4 and TRBJ2-2; D not resolved. The sequence was collected from a man aged 18 to 29 with HIV. Material: unsorted PBMCs, obtained 1.5 years before starting antiretroviral therapy. CDR3 sequence: CASSFNTGELFF. The CDR3 DNA is TGTGCCAGCAGCTTTAACACCGGGGAGCTGTTTTTT. Full variable domain (outside the CDR3, taken from reference TRBV5-4 and TRBJ2-2): ETGVTQSPTHLIKTRGQQVTLRCSSQSGHNTVSWYQQALGQGPQFIFQYYREEENGRGNFPPRFSGLQFPNYSSELNVNALELDDSALYLCASSFNTGELFFGEGSRLTVL.